This is a list of T cell receptor beta chains from one sample in a study of cytomegalovirus exposure and HLA in healthy donors. TCRdb's copy holds only in-frame clones and misses some; the assay was immunoSEQ multiplex PCR. The table has under 150,000 clones, 82% seen once. Sequencing was carried out using PBMCs. The receptors here all came from a boy aged 5 to 17 in good health and CMV-seronegative. CDR3s include the opening cysteine and the closing phenylalanine or tryptophan. D genes are given only for firm matches. Some rows have no size entry. The others give once, few or many, or a class for an expanded clone.

abundance	d_gene	v_gene	j_gene	CDR3nt	CDR3aa
-	TRBD1	TRBV9	TRBJ1-2	TGTGCCAGCAGCGTAGAACAGGGGAACTATGGCTACACCTTC	CASSVEQGNYGYTF
once	TRBD1	TRBV9	TRBJ1-5	TGTGCCAGCAGCGGAACAGGGGTCAATCAGCCCCAGCATTTT	CASSGTGVNQPQHF
once	TRBD1	TRBV27	TRBJ1-4	TGTGCCAGCAGTCCGACAGGGCCGCACAATGAAAAACTGTTTTTT	CASSPTGPHNEKLFF
-	TRBD1	TRBV9	TRBJ2-1	TGTGCCAGCGGGGACAGGGACTTCGGTGAGCAGTTCTTC	CASGDRDFGEQFF
-	-	TRBV7-9	TRBJ2-1	TGTGCCAGCACCACGCCGGGGATAGCACCTGCCTCGCAGTTCTTC	CASTTPGIAPASQFF
-	TRBD1	TRBV7-8	TRBJ2-3	TGTGCCAGCAGTTACAGGGGGCGCCCCACAGATACGCAGTATTTT	CASSYRGRPTDTQYF
-	-	TRBV15	TRBJ2-1	TGTGCCACCAGGATGCTAGCGTCAAATGAGCAGTTCTTC	CATRMLASNEQFF
-	-	TRBV2	TRBJ1-4	TGTGCCAGCAGGGGAGGGGCTACAGAAAAACTGTTTTTT	CASRGGATEKLFF
once	-	TRBV30	TRBJ2-7	TGTGCCTGGCGAAGGGGGAGTACCTACGAGCAGTACTTC	CAWRRGSTYEQYF
-	-	TRBV5-4	TRBJ2-3	TGTGCCAGCAGCTTTTACTTGATGACAGATACGCAGTATTTT	CASSFYLMTDTQYF
-	-	TRBV7-9	TRBJ1-2	TGTGCCAGCAGCTTAGGAGGCGCCGGGGACTATGGCTACACCTTC	CASSLGGAGDYGYTF
-	TRBD1	TRBV27	TRBJ1-2	TGTGCCAGCAGTTTTGGGGCAGGGGGCATCTATGGCTACACCTTC	CASSFGAGGIYGYTF
-	-	TRBV5-6	TRBJ2-3	TGTGCCAGCAGCTTGGTGGTAGTAGGAGGGGATACGCAGTATTTT	CASSLVVVGGDTQYF
few	TRBD2	TRBV19	TRBJ2-2	TGTGCCAGTACTTCTAGCGGGAGGGTTACCGGGGAGCTGTTTTTT	CASTSSGRVTGELFF
-	-	TRBV11-3	TRBJ1-1	TGTGCCAGCAGCTTAGGTAGGAACACTGAAGCTTTCTTT	CASSLGRNTEAFF
-	-	TRBV5-1	TRBJ2-4	TGCGCCAGCAGCGCCGCGGGGGCAGGTACAAACATTCAGTACTTC	CASSAAGAGTNIQYF
few	TRBD1	TRBV7-9	TRBJ2-2	TGTGCCAGCAGCCGAACAGGGGGCATATCGAACACCGGGGAGCTGTTTTTT	CASSRTGGISNTGELFF
-	TRBD1	TRBV7-8	TRBJ2-7	TGTGCCAGCAGCTTGGGCGGGACAGGGCCCTCTCGGGAGCAGTACTTC	CASSLGGTGPSREQYF
-	-	TRBV7-9	TRBJ2-5	TGTGCCAGCAGCTTCGGTCCTCAAGAGACCCAGTACTTC	CASSFGPQETQYF
few	TRBD1	TRBV5-4	TRBJ1-2	TGTGCCAGCAGCCCGGGGGACAGGGGTTTGGATGGCTACACCTTC	CASSPGDRGLDGYTF
-	TRBD1	TRBV5-1	TRBJ2-5	TGCGCCAGCAGCCGACAGGGGCAAGAGACCCAGTACTTC	CASSRQGQETQYF
-	-	TRBV6-6	TRBJ2-1	TGTGCCAGCAGGGTCGCGACTTACAATGAGCAGTTCTTC	CASRVATYNEQFF
once	TRBD2	TRBV5-8	TRBJ2-1	TGTGCCAGCAGCTTGGGTAGTAGCGGGGGTTTCAATGAGCAGTTCTTC	CASSLGSSGGFNEQFF
few	TRBD2	TRBV7-6	TRBJ2-1	TGTGCCAGCAGTCTAGGGACTAGCGGCTTCAATGAGCAGTTCTTC	CASSLGTSGFNEQFF
-	TRBD1	TRBV5-1	TRBJ1-2	TGCGCCAGCAGCCCCGGGTCCGGGACAGGCTATGGCTACACCTTC	CASSPGSGTGYGYTF
-	TRBD1	TRBV19	TRBJ1-1	TGTGCCAGTAGTCCTAGACAGGGGGGCACTGAAGCTTTCTTT	CASSPRQGGTEAFF
-	-	TRBV7-2	TRBJ2-1	TGTGCCAGCAGCTCAGCCCCGGAGCCCTACAATGAGCAGTTCTTC	CASSSAPEPYNEQFF